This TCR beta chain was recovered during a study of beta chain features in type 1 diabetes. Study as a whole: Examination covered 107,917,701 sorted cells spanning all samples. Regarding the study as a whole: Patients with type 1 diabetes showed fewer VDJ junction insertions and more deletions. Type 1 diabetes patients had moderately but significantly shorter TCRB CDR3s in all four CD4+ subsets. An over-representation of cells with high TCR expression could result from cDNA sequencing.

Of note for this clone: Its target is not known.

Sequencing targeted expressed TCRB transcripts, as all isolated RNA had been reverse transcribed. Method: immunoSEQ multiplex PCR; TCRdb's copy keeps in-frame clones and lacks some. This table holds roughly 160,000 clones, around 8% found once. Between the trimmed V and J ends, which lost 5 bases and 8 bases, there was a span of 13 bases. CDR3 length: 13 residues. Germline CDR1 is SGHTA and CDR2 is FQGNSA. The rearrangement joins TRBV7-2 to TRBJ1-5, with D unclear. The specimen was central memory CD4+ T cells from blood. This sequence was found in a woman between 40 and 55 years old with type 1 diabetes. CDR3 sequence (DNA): TGTGCCAGCAGCGTCCACCGTAGTGAGCCCCAGCATTTT. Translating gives CASSVHRSEPQHF.